This TCR beta chain was obtained from a study of blood T cell repertoires in COVID-19. Study-level background: Donors in the United States, Italy and Spain gave samples during acute or convalescent COVID-19. PBMCs, B-cell-depleted T cells, or T cells were the source of the cDNA or gDNA that made up the material.

This CDR3 region has 16 residues. Germline CDR1 reads SGDLS; CDR2 reads YYNGEE. V lost 0 bases to trimming and J lost 8 bases, with 17 bases between them. As originally analysed: Amplification with reference gene primers provided the estimates of nucleated cell counts. The data were produced by immunoSEQ multiplex PCR, yet TCRdb's version contains in-frame clones alone and is incomplete. V and J calls and clone size are those listed in that table; D and trimming were worked out from the DNA. This table holds over 35,000 clones, around 80% found once. Sequenced material: peripheral blood. The V gene is TRBV9, the J gene TRBJ1-4, with D unclear. The receptor's source is a man in his sixties with acute or convalescent COVID-19. The CDR3 loop is CASSVGTAEGNEKLFF. The CDR3 DNA is TGTGCCAGCAGCGTAGGGACGGCAGAGGGAAACGAAAAACTGTTTTTT.